This T cell receptor beta chain came from a study of blood T cell repertoires in COVID-19 (dated by TCRdb to between 2020 and 2021). Some background on the complete study: Samples covering the acute and convalescent phases of COVID-19 were provided by collaborators in the United States, Italy and Spain. The material from the prospective study consisted of cDNA or gDNA derived from T cells, B-cell-depleted T cells, or PBMCs. The repertoires were released in a freely available public database intended as a resource for research on the immune response to SARS-CoV-2. The samples were drawn from the first 160 participants of the ongoing ImmuneRACE study and from roughly 1,300 subjects provided by 6 global collaborators. Deeply sampled blood TCRbeta repertoires from subjects exposed to, actively infected with, or recovered from COVID-19 were included in the dataset. A de-identified subject ID, COVID-19 status, age in years and sex were almost always included in the sample metadata. Where HLA class I and class II types were available, the types were taken from metadata supplied by the sample provider, not from assay-based typing.

V is cut by 4 bases and J by 0 bases, and the space between the germline ends is 14 bases. The CDR3 covers 16 residues, taking in both the cysteine and the phenylalanine. Kept here is only the CDR3 DNA, which spans 48 bases and is read in frame from base 1. Reading the germline V gene (reference sequence) gives CDR1 SGHKS and CDR2 YYEKEE. The immunoSEQ Assay, a bias-controlled multiplex PCR, was used to amplify TCRbeta CDR3 regions from genomic DNA. Per the original workflow: Within the assay, amplification of reference gene primers was used to estimate how many nucleated cells each sample contained. Sequence reads were collapsed and filtered to measure the absolute abundance of every unique TCRbeta CDR3 rearrangement. For each sample, productive Simpson clonality was calculated as the square root of Simpson's diversity index across productive rearrangements. TCRdb limited this immuneACCESS table to in-frame rearrangements with V and J called. A share of clones is missing; checked studies link under half to unresolved V genes, and the rest is unexplained. That table gives V, J and clone size, and the DNA gave D and trimming. In all, the sample holds about 120,000 clones, and around 81% of those were seen once. About 2.1% of the sample rests with the top ten.

General findings and caveats noted by the study authors: The quantity of clinical and demographic metadata differed by source and by participant and was supplied without curation.

Collaborating institutions collected whole blood in K2EDTA tubes following their own protocols. For TCRbeta analysis, collaborators shipped samples as frozen whole blood, isolated PBMCs, or DNA extracted from either of those sample types. About this clone: The antigen this receptor binds is unknown. Per-base quality was not reported, and no clone a single base away is much larger than it.

Specimen: peripheral blood. Recombination connected TRBV5-5 to TRBJ1-5; the D gene is perhaps TRBD1, on 5 matching bases. This receptor was obtained from a man between 65 and 85 years old with acute or convalescent COVID-19. The DNA reads as follows: TGTGCCAGCAGCCTCCAGGGAGGCGATAGCAATCAGCCCCAGCATTTT. Translated, it reads CASSLQGGDSNQPQHF.